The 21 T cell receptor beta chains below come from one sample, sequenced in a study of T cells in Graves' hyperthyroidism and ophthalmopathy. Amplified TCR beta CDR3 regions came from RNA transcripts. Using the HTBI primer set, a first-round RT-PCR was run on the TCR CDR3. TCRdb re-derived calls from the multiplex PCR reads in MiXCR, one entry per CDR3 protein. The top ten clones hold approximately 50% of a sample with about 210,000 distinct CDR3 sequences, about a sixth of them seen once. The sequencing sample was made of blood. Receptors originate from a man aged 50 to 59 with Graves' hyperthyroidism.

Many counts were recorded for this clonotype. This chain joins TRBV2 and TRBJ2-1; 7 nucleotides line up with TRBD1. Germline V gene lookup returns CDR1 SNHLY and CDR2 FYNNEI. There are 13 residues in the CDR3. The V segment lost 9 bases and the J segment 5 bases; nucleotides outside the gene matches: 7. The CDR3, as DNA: TGTGCCAGTTCTTCGGACAGGCACAATGAGCAGTTCTTC. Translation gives CASSSDRHNEQFF.

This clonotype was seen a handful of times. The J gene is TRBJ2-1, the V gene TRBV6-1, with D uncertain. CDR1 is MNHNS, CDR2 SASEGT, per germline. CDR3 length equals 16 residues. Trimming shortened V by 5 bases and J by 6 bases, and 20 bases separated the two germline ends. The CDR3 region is CASSSPPMAYFNEQFF. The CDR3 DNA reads TGTGCCAGCAGTTCCCCCCCGATGGCCTATTTCAATGAGCAGTTCTTC.

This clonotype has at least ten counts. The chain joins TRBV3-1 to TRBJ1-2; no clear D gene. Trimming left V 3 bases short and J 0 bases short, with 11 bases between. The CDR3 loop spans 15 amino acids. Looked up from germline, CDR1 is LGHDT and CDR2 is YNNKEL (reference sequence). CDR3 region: CASSHLGVTNYGYTF. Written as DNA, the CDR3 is TGTGCCAGCAGCCATCTCGGGGTTACTAACTATGGCTACACCTTC. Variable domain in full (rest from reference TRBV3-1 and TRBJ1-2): DTAVSQTPKYLVTQMGNDKSIKCEQNLGHDTMYWYKQDSKKFLKIMFSYNNKELIINETVPNRFSPKSPDKAHLNLHINSLELGDSAVYFCASSHLGVTNYGYTFGSGTRLTVV.

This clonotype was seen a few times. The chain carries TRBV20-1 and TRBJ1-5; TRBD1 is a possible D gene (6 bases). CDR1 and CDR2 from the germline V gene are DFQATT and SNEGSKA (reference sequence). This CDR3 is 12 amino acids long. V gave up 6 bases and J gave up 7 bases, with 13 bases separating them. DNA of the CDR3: TGCAGTGCCAAGACAGGTTCCCAGCCCCAGCATTTT. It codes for CSAKTGSQPQHF.

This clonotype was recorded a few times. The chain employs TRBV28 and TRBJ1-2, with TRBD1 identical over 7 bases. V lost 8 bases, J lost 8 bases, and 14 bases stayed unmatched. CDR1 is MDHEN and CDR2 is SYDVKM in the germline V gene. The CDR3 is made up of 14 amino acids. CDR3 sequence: CASQGDSKVGGYTF. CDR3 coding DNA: TGTGCCAGCCAGGGGGATTCTAAAGTAGGAGGCTACACCTTC.

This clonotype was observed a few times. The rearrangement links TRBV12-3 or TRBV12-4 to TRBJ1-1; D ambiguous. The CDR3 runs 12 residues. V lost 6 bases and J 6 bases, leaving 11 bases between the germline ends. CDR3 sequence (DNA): TGTGCCAGCAGCCGGATTAGGGCTGAAGCTTTCTTT. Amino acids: CASSRIRAEAFF.

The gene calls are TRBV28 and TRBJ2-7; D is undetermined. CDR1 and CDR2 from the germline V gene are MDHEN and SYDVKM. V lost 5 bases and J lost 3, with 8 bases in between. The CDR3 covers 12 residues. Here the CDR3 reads CASSTYLYEQYF. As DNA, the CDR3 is TGTGCCAGCAGTACTTACCTCTACGAGCAGTACTTC.

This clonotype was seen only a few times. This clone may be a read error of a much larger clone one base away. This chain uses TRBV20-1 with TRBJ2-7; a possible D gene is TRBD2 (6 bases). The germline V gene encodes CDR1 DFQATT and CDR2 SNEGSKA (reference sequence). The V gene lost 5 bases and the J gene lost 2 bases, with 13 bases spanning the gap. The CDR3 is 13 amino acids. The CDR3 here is CSAPGSGAYEQYF. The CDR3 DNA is TGCAGTGCTCCCGGGTCGGGAGCCTACGAGCAGTACTTC.

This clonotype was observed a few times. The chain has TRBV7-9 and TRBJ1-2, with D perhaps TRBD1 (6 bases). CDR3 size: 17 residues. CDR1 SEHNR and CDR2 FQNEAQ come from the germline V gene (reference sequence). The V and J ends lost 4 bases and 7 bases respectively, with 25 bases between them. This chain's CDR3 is CASSSTGQDLRVVGYTF. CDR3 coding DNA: TGTGCCAGCAGCTCTACGGGACAAGACCTTAGAGTTGTTGGCTACACCTTC. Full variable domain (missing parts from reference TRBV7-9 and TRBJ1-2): DTGVSQNPRHKITKRGQNVTFRCDPISEHNRLYWYRQTLGQGPEFLTYFQNEAQLEKSRLLSDRFSAERPKGSFSTLEIQRTEQGDSAMYLCASSSTGQDLRVVGYTFGSGTRLTVV.

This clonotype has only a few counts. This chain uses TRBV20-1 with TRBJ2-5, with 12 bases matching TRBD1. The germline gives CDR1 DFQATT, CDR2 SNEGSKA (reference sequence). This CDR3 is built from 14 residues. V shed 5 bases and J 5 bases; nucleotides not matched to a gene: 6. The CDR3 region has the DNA TGCAGTGCTCGATCCGGGACAGGGGGCGAGACCCAGTACTTC. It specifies CSARSGTGGETQYF.

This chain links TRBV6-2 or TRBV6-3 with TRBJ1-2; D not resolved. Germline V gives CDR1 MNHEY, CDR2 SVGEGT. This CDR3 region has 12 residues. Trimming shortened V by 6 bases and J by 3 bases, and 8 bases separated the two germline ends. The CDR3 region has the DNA TGTGCCAGCAGCCGAACGGACTATGGCTACACCTTC. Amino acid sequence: CASSRTDYGYTF.

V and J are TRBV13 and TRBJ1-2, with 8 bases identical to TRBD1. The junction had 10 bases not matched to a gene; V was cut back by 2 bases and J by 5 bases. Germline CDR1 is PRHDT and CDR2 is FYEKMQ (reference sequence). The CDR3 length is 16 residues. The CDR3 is CASSLNQGAVAYGYTF. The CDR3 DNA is TGTGCCAGCAGCTTAAACCAGGGGGCCGTGGCATATGGCTACACCTTC.

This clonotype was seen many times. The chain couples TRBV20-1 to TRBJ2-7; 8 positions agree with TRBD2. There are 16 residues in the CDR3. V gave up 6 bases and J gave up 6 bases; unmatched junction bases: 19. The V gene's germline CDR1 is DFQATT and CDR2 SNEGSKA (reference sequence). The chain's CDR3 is CSARPRGGGIGSEQYF. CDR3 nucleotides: TGCAGTGCCCGTCCCCGGGGGGGCGGAATAGGGTCCGAGCAGTACTTC.

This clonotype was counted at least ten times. The CDR3 nucleotides read TGTGCCACGGGGCCCAAAAACATTCAGTACTTC. Translating gives CATGPKNIQYF. The J gene is TRBJ2-4, the V gene TRBV10-3, with D perhaps assigned TRBD1 or TRBD2 (5 bases each). Germline loops: CDR1 ENHRY, CDR2 SYGVKD. Trimming removed 10 bases at V and 2 bases at J, with 6 bases between. This CDR3 is 11 amino acids long.

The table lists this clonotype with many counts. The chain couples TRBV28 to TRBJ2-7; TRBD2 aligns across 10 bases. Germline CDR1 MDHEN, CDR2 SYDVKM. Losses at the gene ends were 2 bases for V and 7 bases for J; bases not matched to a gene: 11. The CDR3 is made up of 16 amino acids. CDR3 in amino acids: CASSLGDLAGEREQYF. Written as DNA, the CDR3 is TGTGCCAGCAGTTTAGGTGATCTAGCGGGAGAGCGTGAGCAGTACTTC.

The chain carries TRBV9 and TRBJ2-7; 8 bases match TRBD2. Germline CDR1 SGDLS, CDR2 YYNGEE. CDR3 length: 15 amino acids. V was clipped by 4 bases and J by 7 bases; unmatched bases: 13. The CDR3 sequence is CASSPYGAGAIEQYF. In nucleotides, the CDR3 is TGTGCCAGCAGCCCATATGGAGCGGGAGCGATTGAGCAGTACTTC.

CDR3 protein: CASSHTLGDRGSNEQFF. As DNA, the CDR3 is TGTGCCAGCAGCCACACTTTGGGGGACAGGGGGTCCAATGAGCAGTTCTTC. The V call is TRBV3-1, the J call TRBJ2-1, with 11 nucleotides matching TRBD1. Looked up from germline, CDR1 is LGHDT and CDR2 is YNNKEL (reference sequence). The CDR3 covers 17 residues. V was pared by 3 bases and J by 6 bases, with 10 bases of the junction left unmatched.

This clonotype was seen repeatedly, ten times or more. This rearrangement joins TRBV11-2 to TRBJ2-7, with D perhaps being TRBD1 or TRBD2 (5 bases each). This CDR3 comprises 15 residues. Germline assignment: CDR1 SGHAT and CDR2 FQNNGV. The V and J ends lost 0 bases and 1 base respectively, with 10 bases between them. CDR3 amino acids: CASSLERGRSYEQYF. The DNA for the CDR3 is TGTGCCAGCAGCTTAGAGAGGGGCAGGTCCTACGAGCAGTACTTC. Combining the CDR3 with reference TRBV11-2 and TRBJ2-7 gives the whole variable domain EAGVAQSPRYKIIEKRQSVAFWCNPISGHATLYWYQQILGQGPKLLIQFQNNGVVDDSQLPKDRFSAERLKGVDSTLKIQPAKLEDSAVYLCASSLERGRSYEQYFGPGTRLTVT.

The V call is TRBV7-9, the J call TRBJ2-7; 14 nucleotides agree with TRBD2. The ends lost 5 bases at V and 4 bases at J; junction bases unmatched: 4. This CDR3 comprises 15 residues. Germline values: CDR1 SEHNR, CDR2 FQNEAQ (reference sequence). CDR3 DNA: TGTGCCAGCAGCAAGGGGACTAGCGGGAGTTACGAGCAGTACTTC. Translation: CASSKGTSGSYEQYF.

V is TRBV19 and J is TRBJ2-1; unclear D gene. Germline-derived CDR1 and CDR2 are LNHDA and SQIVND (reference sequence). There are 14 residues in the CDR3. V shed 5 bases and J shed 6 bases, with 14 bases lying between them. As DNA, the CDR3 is TGTGCCAGTAGTCCCCTCCTTCGTCCCAATGAGCAGTTCTTC. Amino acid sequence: CASSPLLRPNEQFF.

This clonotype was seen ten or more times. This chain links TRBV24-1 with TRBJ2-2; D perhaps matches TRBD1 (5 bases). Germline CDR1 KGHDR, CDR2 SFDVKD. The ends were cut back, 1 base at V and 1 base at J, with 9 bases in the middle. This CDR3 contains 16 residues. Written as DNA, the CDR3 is TGTGCCACCAGTGATTTCAGGACAAAGAACACCGGGGAGCTGTTTTTT. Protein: CATSDFRTKNTGELFF.